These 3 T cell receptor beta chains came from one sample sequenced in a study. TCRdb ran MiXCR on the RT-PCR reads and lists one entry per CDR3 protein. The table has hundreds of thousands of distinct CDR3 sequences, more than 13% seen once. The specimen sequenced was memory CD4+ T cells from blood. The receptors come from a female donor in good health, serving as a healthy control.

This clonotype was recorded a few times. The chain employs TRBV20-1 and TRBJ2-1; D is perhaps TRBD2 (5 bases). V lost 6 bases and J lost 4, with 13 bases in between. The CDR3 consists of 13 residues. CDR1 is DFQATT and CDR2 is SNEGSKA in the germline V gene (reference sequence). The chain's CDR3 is CSAYSGIYNEQFF. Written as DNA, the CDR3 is TGCAGTGCATACAGCGGAATATACAATGAGCAGTTCTTC.

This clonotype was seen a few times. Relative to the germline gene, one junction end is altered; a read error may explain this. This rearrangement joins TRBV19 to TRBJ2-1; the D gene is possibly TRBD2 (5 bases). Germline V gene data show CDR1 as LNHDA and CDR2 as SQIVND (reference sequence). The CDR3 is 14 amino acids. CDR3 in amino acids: CASSMRLIGGLMVF. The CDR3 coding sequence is TGTGCCAGTAGTATGAGATTGATTGGAGGCTTGATGGTCTTC.

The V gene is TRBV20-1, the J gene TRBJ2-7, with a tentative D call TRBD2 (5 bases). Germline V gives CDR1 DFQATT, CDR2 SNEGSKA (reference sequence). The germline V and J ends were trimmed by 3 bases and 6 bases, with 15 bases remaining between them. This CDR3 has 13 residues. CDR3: CSARHATEGEQYF. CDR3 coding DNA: TGCAGTGCTAGGCACGCCACTGAGGGCGAGCAGTACTTC.